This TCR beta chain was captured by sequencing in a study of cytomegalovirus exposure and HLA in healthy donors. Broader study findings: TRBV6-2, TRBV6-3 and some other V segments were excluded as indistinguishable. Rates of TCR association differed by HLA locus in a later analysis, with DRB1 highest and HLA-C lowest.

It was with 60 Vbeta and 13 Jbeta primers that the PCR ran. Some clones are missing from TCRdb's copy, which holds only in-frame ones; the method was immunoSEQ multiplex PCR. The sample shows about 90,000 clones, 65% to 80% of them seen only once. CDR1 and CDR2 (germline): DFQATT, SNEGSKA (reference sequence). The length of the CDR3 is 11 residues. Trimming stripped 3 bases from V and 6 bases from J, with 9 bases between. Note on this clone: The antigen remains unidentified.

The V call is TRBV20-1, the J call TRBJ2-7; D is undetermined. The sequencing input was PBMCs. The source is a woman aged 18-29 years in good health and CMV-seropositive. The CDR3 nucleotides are TGCAGTGCTAGCTTTATCGTCGAGCAGTACTTC. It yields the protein CSASFIVEQYF.